The sequence of this T cell receptor (beta chain) was determined in a study of memory CD4+ T cells and cytomegalovirus serostatus. Study-wide background: Donors were healthy Belgian adults, 10 or so CMV seropositive and about two dozen seronegative.

Assay: immunoSEQ multiplex PCR; the TCRdb copy retains only in-frame clones and omits some. The table has around 25,000 clones, about 78% seen once. The germline V and J ends were trimmed by 0 bases and 1 base, with 10 bases remaining between them. Germline V gives CDR1 LGHNA, CDR2 YSLEER. The CDR3 has 16 amino acids. The sort gate was single viable CD3+CD4+CD8-CD45RO+ cells for memory CD4+ T cells. Positive selection with CD4 microbeads enriched total CD4+ T cells. This chain uses TRBV4-3 with TRBJ1-3; no reliable D call. Sequencing was performed on memory CD4+ T cells from blood. This sequence was found in an adult in good health and CMV-seronegative. CDR3 sequence reads: CASSQDFGLSGNTIYF. The CDR3 nucleotides are TGCGCCAGCAGCCAAGATTTCGGGTTATCTGGAAACACCATATATTTT.